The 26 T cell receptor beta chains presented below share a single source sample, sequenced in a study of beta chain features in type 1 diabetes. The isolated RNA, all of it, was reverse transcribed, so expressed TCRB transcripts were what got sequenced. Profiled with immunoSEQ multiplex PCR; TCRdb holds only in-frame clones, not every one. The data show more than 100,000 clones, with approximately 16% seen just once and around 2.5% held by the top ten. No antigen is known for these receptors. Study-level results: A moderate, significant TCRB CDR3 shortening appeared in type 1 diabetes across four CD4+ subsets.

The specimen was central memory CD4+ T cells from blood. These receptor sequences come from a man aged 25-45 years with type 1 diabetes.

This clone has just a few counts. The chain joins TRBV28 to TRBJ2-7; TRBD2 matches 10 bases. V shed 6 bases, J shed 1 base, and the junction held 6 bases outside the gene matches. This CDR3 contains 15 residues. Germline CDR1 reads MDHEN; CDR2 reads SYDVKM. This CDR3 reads CASSGPSGGSYEQYF. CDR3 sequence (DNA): TGTGCCAGCAGCGGACCTAGCGGGGGATCCTACGAGCAGTACTTC.

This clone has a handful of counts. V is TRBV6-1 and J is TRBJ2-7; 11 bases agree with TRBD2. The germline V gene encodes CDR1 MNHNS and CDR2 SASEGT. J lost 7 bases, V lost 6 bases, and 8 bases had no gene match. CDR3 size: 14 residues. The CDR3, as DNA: TGTGCCAGCAGGGTGGAGACTAGCGGGGTTGAGCAGTACTTC. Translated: CASRVETSGVEQYF.

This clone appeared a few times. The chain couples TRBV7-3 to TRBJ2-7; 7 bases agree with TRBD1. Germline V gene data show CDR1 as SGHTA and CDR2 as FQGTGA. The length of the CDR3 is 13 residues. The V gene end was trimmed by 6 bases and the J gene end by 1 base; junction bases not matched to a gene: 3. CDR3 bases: TGTGCCAGCAGTCGGGACAGTTCCTACGAGCAGTACTTC. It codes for CASSRDSSYEQYF. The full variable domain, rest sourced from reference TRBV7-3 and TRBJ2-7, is GAGVSQTPSNKVTEKGKYVELRCDPISGHTALYWYRQSLGQGPEFLIYFQGTGAADDSGLPNDRFFAVRPEGSVSTLKIQRTERGDSAVYLCASSRDSSYEQYFGPGTRLTVT.

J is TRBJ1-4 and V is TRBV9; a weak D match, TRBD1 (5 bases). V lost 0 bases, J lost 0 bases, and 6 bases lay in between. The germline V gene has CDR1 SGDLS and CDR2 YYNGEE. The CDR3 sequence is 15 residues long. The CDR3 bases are TGTGCCAGCAGCGTAGCGGGGGCAACTAATGAAAAACTGTTTTTT. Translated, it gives CASSVAGATNEKLFF.

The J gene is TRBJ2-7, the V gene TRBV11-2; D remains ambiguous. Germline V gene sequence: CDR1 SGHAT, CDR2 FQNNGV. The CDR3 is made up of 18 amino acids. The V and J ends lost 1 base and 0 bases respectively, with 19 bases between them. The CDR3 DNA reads TGTGCCAGCAGCTTAGGGTCCTTAAGTGAGATAACCTCCTACGAGCAGTACTTC. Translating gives CASSLGSLSEITSYEQYF.

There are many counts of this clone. In DNA, the CDR3 is TGTGCCAGCAGTCACAGGAATCCAAACACTGAAGCTTTCTTT. As protein: CASSHRNPNTEAFF. V is TRBV2 and J is TRBJ1-1, with D maybe TRBD1 (5 bases). Per the germline V gene, CDR1 is SNHLY and CDR2 is FYNNEI. The CDR3 covers 14 residues. The V gene lost 5 bases and the J gene lost 2 bases, with 12 bases spanning the gap.

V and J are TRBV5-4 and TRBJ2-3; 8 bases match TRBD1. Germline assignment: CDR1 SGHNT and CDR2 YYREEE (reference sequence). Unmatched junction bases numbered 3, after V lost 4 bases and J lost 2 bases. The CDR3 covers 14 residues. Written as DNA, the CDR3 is TGTGCCAGCAGCCTGGACAGGGCCACAGATACGCAGTATTTT. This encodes CASSLDRATDTQYF.

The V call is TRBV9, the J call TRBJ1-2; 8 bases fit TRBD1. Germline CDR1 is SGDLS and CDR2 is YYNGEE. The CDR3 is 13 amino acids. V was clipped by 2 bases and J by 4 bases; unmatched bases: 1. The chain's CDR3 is CASSVGQVYGYTF. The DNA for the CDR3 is TGTGCCAGCAGCGTGGGACAGGTCTATGGCTACACCTTC.

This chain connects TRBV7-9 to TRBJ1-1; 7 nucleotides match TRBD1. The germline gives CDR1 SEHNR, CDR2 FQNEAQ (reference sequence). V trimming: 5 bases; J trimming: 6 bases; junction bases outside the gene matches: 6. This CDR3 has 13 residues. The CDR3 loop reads CASSVTGQPEAFF. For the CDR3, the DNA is TGTGCCAGCAGCGTTACGGGACAGCCTGAAGCTTTCTTT.

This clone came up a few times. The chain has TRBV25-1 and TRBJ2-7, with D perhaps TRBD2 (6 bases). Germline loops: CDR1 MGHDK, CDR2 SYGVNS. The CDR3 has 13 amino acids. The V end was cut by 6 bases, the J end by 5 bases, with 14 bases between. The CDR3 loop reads CASSRAGGHEQYF. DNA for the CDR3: TGTGCCAGCAGCCGGGCCGGGGGACACGAGCAGTACTTC.

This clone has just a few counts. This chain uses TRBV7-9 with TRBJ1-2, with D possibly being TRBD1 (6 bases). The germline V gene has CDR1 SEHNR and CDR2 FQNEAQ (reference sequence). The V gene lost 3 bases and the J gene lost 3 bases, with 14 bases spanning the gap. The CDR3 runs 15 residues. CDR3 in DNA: TGTGCCAGCAGCTTGGCAGGGCGGACAGACTATGGCTACACCTTC. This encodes CASSLAGRTDYGYTF.

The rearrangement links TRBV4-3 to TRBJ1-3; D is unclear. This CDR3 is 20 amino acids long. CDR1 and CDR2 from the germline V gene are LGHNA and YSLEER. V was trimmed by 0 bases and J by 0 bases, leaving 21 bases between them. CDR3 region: CASSQERIGRRTSSGNTIYF. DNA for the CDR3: TGCGCCAGCAGCCAAGAGCGGATCGGACGGCGGACTAGCTCTGGAAACACCATATATTTT.

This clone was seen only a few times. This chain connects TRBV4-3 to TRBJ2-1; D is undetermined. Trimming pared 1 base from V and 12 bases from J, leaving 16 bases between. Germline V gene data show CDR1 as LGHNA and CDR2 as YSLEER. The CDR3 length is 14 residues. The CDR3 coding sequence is TGCGCCAGCAGCCAAGTAGCACTCTCCTTGGGGCAGTTCTTC. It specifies CASSQVALSLGQFF.

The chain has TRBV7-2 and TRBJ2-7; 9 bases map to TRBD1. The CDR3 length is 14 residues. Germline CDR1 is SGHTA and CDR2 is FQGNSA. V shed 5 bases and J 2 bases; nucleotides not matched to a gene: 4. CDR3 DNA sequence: TGTGCCAGCAGCCTGAGACAGGGGGCCTACGAGCAGTACTTC. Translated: CASSLRQGAYEQYF. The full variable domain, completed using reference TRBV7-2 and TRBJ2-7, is GAGVSQSPSNKVTEKGKDVELRCDPISGHTALYWYRQSLGQGLEFLIYFQGNSAPDKSGLPSDRFSAERTGGSVSTLTIQRTQQEDSAVYLCASSLRQGAYEQYFGPGTRLTVT.

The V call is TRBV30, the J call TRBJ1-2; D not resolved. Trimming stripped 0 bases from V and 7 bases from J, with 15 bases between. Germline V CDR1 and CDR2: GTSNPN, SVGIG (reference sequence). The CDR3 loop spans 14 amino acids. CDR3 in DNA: TGTGCCTGGAGTGTACGGGAAGGGCAGCTTGGCTACACCTTC. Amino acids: CAWSVREGQLGYTF.

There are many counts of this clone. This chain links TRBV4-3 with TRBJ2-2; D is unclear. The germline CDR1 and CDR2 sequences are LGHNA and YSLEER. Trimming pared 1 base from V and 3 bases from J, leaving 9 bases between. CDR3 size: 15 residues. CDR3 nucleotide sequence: TGCGCCAGCAGCCAAGTGCCCGCGCACACCGGGGAGCTGTTTTTT. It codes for CASSQVPAHTGELFF.

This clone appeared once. CDR3 in DNA: TGCACCAGCAGCCTCCCGATGCGGGCCAAAAACATTCAGTACTTC. This gives the protein CTSSLPMRAKNIQYF. V and J are TRBV1 and TRBJ2-4; the table's D gene call, TRBD2, was not cross checked with the DNA. TRBV1 is a pseudogene segment. The CDR3 covers 15 residues.

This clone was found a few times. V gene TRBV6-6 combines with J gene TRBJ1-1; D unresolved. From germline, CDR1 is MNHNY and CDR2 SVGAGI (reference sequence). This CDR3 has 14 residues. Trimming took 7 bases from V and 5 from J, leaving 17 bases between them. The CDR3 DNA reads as TGTGCCAGCAACCTCCAAGGAGTACGGACTGAAGCTTTCTTT. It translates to CASNLQGVRTEAFF.

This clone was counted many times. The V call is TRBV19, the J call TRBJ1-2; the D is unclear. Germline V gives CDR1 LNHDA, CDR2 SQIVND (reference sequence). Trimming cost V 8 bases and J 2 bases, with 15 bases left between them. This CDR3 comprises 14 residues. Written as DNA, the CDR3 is TGTGCCAGTTCTCAGGTGCTTAGGAACTATGGCTACACCTTC. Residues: CASSQVLRNYGYTF.

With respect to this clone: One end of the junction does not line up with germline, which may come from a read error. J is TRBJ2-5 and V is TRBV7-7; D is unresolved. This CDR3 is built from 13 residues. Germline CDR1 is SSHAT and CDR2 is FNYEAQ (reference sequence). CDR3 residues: CASSLSSAETQYF. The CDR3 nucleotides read TGTGCTAGCAGCTTATCGAGCGCAGAGACCCAGTACTTC.

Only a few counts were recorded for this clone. The DNA of the CDR3 is TGTGCCAGCAGCGTCATGGGGGTTGAAGGGGAGACCCAGTACTTC. This codes for CASSVMGVEGETQYF. V is TRBV9 and J is TRBJ2-5; possibly TRBD1 or TRBD2 for D (5 bases each). V lost 2 bases, J lost 5 bases, and 16 bases lay in between. Germline-derived CDR1 and CDR2 are SGDLS and YYNGEE. The CDR3 has 15 residues. Full variable domain (outside the CDR3, taken from reference TRBV9 and TRBJ2-5): DSGVTQTPKHLITATGQRVTLRCSPRSGDLSVYWYQQSLDQGLQFLIQYYNGEERAKGNILERFSAQQFPDLHSELNLSSLELGDSALYFCASSVMGVEGETQYFGPGTRLLVL.

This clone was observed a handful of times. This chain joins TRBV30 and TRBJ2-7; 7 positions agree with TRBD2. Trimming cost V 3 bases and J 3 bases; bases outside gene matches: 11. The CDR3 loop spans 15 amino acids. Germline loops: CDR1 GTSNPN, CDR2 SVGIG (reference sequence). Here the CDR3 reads CAWSPLGGYSYEQYF. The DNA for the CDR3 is TGTGCCTGGAGCCCGCTCGGGGGGTATAGCTACGAGCAGTACTTC.

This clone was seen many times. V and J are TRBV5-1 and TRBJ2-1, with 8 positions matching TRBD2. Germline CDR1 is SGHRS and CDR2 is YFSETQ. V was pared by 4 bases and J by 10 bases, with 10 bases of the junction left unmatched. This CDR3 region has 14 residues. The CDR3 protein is CASSPLGAGEEQFF. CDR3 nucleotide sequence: TGCGCCAGCAGCCCCCTGGGAGCGGGGGAAGAGCAGTTCTTC.

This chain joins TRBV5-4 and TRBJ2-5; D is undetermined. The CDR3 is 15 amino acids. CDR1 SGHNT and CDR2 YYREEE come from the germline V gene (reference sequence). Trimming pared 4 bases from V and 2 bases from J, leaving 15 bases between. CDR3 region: CASSPRRLGQETQYF. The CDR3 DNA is TGTGCCAGCAGCCCCCGACGGCTTGGGCAAGAGACCCAGTACTTC.

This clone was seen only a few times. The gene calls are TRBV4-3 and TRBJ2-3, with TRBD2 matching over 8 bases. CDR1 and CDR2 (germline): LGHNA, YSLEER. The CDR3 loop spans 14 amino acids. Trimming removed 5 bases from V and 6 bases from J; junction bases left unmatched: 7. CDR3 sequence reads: CASSLDGGADTQYF. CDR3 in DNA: TGCGCCAGCAGCTTGGACGGGGGGGCGGATACGCAGTATTTT.

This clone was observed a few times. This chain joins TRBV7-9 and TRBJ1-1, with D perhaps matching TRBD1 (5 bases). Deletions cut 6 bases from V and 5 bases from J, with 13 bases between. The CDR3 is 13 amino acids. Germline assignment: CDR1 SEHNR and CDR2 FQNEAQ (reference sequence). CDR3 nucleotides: TGTGCCAGCAGATCAACACAGGAAACTGAAGCTTTCTTT. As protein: CASRSTQETEAFF.